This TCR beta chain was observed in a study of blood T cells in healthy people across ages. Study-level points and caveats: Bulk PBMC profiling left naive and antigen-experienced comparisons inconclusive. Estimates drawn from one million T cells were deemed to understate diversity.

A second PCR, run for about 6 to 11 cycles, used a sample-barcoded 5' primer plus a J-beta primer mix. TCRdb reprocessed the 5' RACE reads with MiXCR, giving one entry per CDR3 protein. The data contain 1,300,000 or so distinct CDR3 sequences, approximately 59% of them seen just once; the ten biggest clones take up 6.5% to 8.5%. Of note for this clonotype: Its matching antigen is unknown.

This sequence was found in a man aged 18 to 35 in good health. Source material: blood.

DNA of the CDR3: TGTGCCAGCAGCTTAGATTCGCCAGGGCCTTTCTATGGCTACACCTTC. It yields the protein CASSLDSPGPFYGYTF. The chain joins TRBV7-2 to TRBJ1-2; D is perhaps TRBD1 (5 bases). The CDR3 loop spans 16 amino acids. Trimming shortened V by 1 base and J by 4 bases, and 16 bases separated the two germline ends. Germline V gene lookup returns CDR1 SGHTA and CDR2 FQGNSA. Variable domain in full (rest from reference TRBV7-2 and TRBJ1-2): GAGVSQSPSNKVTEKGKDVELRCDPISGHTALYWYRQSLGQGLEFLIYFQGNSAPDKSGLPSDRFSAERTGGSVSTLTIQRTQQEDSAVYLCASSLDSPGPFYGYTFGSGTRLTVV.